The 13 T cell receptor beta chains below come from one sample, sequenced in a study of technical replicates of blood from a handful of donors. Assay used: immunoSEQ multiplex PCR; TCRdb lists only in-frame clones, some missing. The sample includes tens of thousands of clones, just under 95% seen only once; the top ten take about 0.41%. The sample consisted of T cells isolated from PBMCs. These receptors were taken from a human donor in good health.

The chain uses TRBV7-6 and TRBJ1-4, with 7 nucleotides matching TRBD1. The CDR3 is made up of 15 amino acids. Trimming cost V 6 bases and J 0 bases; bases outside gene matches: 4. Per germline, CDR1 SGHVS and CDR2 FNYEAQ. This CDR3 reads CASSPGGATNEKLFF. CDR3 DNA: TGTGCCAGCAGTCCAGGGGGAGCAACTAATGAAAAACTGTTTTTT. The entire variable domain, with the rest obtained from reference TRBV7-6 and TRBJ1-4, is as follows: GAGVSQSPRYKVTKRGQDVALRCDPISGHVSLYWYRQALGQGPEFLTYFNYEAQQDKSGLPNDRFSAERPEGSISTLTIQRTEQRDSAMYRCASSPGGATNEKLFFGSGTQLSVL.

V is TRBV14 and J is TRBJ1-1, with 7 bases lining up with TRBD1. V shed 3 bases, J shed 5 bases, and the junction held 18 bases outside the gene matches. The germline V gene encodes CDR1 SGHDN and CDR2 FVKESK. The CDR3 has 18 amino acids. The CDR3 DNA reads TGTGCCAGCAGCCACGAGAAAGCCGGATACAGGGGACTTACTGAAGCTTTCTTT. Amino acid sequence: CASSHEKAGYRGLTEAFF. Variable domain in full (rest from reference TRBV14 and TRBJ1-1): EAGVTQFPSHSVIEKGQTVTLRCDPISGHDNLYWYRRVMGKEIKFLLHFVKESKQDESGMPNNRFLAERTGGTYSTLKVQPAELEDSGVYFCASSHEKAGYRGLTEAFFGQGTRLTVV.

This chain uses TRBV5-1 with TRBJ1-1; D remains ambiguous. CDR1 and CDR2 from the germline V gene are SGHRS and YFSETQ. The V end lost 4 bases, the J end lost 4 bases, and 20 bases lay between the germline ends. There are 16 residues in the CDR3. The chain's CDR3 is CASSPFGAGSSTEAFF. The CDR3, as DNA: TGCGCCAGCAGCCCGTTCGGTGCGGGTAGTAGCACTGAAGCTTTCTTT. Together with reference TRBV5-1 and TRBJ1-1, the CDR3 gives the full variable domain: KAGVTQTPRYLIKTRGQQVTLSCSPISGHRSVSWYQQTPGQGLQFLFEYFSETQRNKGNFPGRFSGRQFSNSRSEMNVSTLELGDSALYLCASSPFGAGSSTEAFFGQGTRLTVV.

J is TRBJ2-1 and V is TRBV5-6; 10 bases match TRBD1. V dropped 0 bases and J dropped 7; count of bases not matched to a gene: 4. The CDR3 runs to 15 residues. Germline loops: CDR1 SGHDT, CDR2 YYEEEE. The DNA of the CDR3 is TGTGCCAGCAGCTTGGGACAGGGGGCGGTGAATGAGCAGTTCTTC. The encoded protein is CASSLGQGAVNEQFF. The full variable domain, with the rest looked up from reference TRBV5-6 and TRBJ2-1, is DAGVTQSPTHLIKTRGQQVTLRCSPKSGHDTVSWYQQALGQGPQFIFQYYEEEERQRGNFPDRFSGHQFPNYSSELNVNALLLGDSALYLCASSLGQGAVNEQFFGPGTRLTVL.

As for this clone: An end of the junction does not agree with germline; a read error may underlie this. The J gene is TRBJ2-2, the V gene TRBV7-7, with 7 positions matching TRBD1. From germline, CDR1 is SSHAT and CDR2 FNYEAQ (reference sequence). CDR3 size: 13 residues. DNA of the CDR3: TGTGCTAGCAGCCAAGACAGGGTTAGGGAGCTGTTTTTT. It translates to CASSQDRVRELFF.

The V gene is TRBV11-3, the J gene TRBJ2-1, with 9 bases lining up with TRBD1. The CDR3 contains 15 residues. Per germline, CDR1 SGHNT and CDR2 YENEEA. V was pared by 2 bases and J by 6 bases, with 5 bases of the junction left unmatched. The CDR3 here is CASSLRQGVGNEQFF. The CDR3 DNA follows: TGTGCCAGCAGCTTAAGACAGGGGGTGGGCAATGAGCAGTTCTTC.

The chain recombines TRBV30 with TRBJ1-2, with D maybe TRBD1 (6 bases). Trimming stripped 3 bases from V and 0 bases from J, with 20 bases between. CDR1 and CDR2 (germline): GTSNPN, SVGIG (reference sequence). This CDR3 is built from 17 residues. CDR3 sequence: CAWSRGVRDTSNYGYTF. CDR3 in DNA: TGTGCCTGGAGCCGGGGGGTACGGGACACCTCTAACTATGGCTACACCTTC.

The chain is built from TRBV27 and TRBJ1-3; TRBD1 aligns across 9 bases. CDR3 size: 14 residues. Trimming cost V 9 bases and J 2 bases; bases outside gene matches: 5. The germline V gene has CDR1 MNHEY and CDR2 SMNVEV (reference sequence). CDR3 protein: CASWTGVTGNTIYF. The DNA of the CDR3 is TGTGCCAGTTGGACAGGGGTAACTGGAAACACCATATATTTT.

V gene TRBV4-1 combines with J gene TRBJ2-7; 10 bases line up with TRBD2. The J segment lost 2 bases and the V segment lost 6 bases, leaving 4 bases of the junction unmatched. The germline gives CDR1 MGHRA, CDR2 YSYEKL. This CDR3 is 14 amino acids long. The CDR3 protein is CASRSGLAAYEQYF. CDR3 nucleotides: TGCGCCAGCAGATCAGGACTAGCGGCCTACGAGCAGTACTTC.

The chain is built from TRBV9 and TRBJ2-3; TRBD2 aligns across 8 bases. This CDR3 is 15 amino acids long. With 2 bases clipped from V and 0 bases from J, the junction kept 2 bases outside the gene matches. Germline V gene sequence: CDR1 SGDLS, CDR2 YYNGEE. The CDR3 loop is CASSVSSGSTDTQYF. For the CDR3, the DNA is TGTGCCAGCAGCGTCTCTAGCGGGAGCACAGATACGCAGTATTTT.

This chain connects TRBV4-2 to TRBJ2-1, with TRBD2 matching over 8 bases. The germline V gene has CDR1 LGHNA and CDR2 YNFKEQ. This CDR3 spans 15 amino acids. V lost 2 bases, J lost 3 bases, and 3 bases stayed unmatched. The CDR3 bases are TGTGCCAGCAGCCAACGGGAGGGTAGCTACAATGAGCAGTTCTTC. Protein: CASSQREGSYNEQFF.

The CDR3 protein is CASSRTGTGYGYTF. CDR3 DNA sequence: TGTGCCAGCAGCCGGACAGGGACTGGGTATGGCTACACCTTC. The chain couples TRBV7-2 to TRBJ1-2; 8 bases match TRBD1. Trimming took 5 bases from V and 5 from J; bases not matched to a gene: 7. The CDR3 is 14 residues long. Germline V gives CDR1 SGHTA, CDR2 FQGNSA.

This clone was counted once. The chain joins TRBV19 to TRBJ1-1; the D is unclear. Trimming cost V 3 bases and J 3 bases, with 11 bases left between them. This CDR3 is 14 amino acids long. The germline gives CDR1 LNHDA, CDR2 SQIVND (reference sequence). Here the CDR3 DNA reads TGTGCCAGTAGTATCCCAGGTCAGGACACTGAAGCTTTCTTT. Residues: CASSIPGQDTEAFF.